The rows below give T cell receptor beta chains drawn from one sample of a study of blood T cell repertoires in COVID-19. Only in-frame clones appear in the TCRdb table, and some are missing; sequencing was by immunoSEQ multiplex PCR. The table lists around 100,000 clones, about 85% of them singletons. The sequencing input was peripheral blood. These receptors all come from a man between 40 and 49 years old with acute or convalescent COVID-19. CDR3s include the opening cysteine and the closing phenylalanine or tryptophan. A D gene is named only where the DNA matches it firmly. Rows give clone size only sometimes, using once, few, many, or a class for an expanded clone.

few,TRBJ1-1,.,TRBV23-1,TGCGCCAGCAGTCCGTACCTGGGCAGGACTACTGAAGCTTTCTTT,CASSPYLGRTTEAFF
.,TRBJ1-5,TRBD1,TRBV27,TGTGCCAGCAGTGCCAACAGGGGTTATAGCAATCAGCCCCAGCATTTT,CASSANRGYSNQPQHF
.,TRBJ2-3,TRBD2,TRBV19,TGTGCCAGTAGTATTGGTAGCGGGAGCTCTCACCGCACAGATACGCAGTATTTT,CASSIGSGSSHRTDTQYF
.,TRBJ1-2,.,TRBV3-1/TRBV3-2,TGTGCCAGCACCCTTACCAGGGGTCACTATGGCTACACCTTC,CASTLTRGHYGYTF
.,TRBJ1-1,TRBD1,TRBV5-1,TGCGCCAGCAGCTTGCGTGGGACAGATCTGAACACTGAAGCTTTCTTT,CASSLRGTDLNTEAFF
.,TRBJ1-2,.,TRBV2,TGTGCCAGCAAGGGGGAGAACTATGGCTACACCTTC,CASKGENYGYTF
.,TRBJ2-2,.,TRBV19,TGTGCCAGTAGTATAGTATTCCCCCCCCGACTAGCCGGGGAGCTGTTTTTT,CASSIVFPPRLAGELFF
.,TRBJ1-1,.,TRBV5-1,TGCGCCAGCAGCTTGGCGGAGGGGCCAGCTGGAGCTTTCTTT,CASSLAEGPAGAFF
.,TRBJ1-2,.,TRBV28,TGTGCCAGCAGCACACCCCTGGAGGGCTACACCTTC,CASSTPLEGYTF
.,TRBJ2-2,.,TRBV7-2,TGTGCCAGCACCCCCCGGGGCACCGGGGAGCTGTTTTTT,CASTPRGTGELFF
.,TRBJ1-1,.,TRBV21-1,TGTGCCAGCAGGATAGACAGGGGGCCATTTCGTGCTGAAGCTTTCTTT,CASRIDRGPFRAEAFF
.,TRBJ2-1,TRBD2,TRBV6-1,TGTGCCAGCAGTGGCCCCGGGACTAGCGGGAGTAGGGCCTACAATGAGCAGTTCTTC,CASSGPGTSGSRAYNEQFF
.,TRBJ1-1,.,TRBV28,TGTGCCAGCAGCCCCTCGGACAGACCCATGAACACTGAAGCTTTCTTT,CASSPSDRPMNTEAFF
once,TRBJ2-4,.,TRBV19,TGTGCCAGTAGTATAAGATCAGGGGACATTCAGTACTTC,CASSIRSGDIQYF
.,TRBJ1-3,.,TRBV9,TGTGCCAGCAGCGTAGCAGGGAGGGGGTTCTCTGGAAACACCATATATTTT,CASSVAGRGFSGNTIYF
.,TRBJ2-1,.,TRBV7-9,TGTGCCAGCAGCCGAAAGATCGGGGGCTCCTACAATGAGCAGTTCTTC,CASSRKIGGSYNEQFF
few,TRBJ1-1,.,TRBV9,TGTGCCAGCAGCGTTGGGGGGGCGCGGACTGAAGCTTTCTTT,CASSVGGARTEAFF
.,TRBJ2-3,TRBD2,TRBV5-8,TGTGCCAGCAGCTTGAGACTAGCGGGGGTTTCTAGCACAGATACGCAGTATTTT,CASSLRLAGVSSTDTQYF
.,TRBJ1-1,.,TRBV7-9,TGTGCCAGCAGCTTCATATCGACAGTGAACACTGAAGCTTTCTTT,CASSFISTVNTEAFF
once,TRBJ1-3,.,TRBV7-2,TGTGCCAGCAGCCCCAGGGCGGGAACGTCTGGAAACACCATATATTTT,CASSPRAGTSGNTIYF
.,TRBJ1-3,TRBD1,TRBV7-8,TGTGCCAGCAGTCACGCCGGGACAGGGGCTGGAAACACCATATATTTT,CASSHAGTGAGNTIYF
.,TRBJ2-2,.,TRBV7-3,TGTGCCAGCAGCATGGACATAACCGGGGAGCTGTTTTTT,CASSMDITGELFF
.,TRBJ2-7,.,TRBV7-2,TGTGCCAGCAGCTTAGAACAGGGCAACTCCTACGAGCAGTACTTC,CASSLEQGNSYEQYF
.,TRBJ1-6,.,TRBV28,TGTGCCAGCAGTTCCCCCCCCGCCCTCCACTTT,CASSSPPALHF
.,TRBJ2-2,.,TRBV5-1,TGCGCCAGCAGCTTGGTAGCGGTGAACACCGGGGAGCTGTTTTTT,CASSLVAVNTGELFF
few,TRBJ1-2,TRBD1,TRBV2,TGTGCCAGCATTTTTCGGGACAGGGGGCGGAGATCCTATGGCTACACCTTC,CASIFRDRGRRSYGYTF
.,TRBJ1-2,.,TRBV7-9,TGTGCCAGCAGCTTAGTAGAGTCCGGGGTGGATGGCTACACCTTC,CASSLVESGVDGYTF
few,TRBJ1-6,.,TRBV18,TGTGCCAGCTCACCCCGGGAAGGTTGGGATTCACCCCTCCACTTT,CASSPREGWDSPLHF